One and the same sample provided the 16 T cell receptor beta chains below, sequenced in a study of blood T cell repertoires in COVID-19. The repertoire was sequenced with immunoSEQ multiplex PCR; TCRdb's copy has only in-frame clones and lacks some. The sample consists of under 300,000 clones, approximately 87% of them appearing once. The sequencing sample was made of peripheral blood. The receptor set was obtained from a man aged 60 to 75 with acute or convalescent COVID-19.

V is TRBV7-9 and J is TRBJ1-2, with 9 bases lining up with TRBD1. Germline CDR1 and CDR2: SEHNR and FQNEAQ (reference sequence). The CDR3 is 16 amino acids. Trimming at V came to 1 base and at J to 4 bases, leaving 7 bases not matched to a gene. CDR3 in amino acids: CASSLGGDRAAYGYTF. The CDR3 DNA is TGTGCCAGCAGCTTAGGAGGGGACAGGGCCGCCTATGGCTACACCTTC.

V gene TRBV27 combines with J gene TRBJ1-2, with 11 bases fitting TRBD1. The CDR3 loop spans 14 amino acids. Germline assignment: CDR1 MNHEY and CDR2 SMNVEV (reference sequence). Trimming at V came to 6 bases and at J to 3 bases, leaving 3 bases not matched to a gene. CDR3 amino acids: CASRRTGGDYGYTF. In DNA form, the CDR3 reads TGTGCCAGCAGGAGGACAGGGGGCGACTATGGCTACACCTTC.

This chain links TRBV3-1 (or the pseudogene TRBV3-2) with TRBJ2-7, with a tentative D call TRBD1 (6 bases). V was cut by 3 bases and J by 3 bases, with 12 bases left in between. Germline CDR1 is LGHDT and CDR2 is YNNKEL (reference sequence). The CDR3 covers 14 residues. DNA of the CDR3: TGTGCCAGCAGCCAGACAGGACAAGGCTACGAGCAGTACTTC. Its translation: CASSQTGQGYEQYF.

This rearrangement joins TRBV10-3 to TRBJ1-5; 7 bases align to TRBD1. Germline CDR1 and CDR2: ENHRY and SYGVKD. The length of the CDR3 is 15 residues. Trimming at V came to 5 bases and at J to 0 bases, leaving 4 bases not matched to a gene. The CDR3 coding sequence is TGTGCCATCAGTAACCAGGGGGATAGCAATCAGCCCCAGCATTTT. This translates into CAISNQGDSNQPQHF.

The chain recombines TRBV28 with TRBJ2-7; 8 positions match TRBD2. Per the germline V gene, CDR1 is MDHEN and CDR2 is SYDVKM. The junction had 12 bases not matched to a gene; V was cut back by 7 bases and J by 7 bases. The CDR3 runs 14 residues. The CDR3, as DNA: TGTGCCAGCACCTCAGCGGGAGCCATTGAGGAGCAGTACTTC. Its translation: CASTSAGAIEEQYF.

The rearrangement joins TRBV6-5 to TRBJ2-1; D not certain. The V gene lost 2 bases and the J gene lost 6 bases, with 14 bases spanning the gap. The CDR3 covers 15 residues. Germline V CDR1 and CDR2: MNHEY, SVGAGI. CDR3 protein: CASSYVTRPSNEQFF. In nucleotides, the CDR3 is TGTGCCAGCAGTTACGTGACTCGCCCGAGCAATGAGCAGTTCTTC.

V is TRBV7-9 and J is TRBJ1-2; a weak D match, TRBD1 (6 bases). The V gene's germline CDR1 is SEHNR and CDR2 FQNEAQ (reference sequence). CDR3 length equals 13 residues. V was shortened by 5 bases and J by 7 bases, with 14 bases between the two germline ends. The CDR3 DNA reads TGTGCCAGCAGCCGAAACCCCAGGGGTGGCTACACCTTC. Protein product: CASSRNPRGGYTF.

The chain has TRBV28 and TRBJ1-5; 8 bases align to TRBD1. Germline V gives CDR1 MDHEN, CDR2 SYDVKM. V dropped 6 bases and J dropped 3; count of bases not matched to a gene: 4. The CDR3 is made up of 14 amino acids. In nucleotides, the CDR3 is TGTGCCAGCAGGTTCCAGGGGGCCAATCAGCCCCAGCATTTT. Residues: CASRFQGANQPQHF.

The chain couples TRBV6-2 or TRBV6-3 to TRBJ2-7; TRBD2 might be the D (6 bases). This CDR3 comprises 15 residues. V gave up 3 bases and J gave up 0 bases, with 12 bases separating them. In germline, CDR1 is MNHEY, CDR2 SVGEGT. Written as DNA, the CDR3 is TGTGCCAGCAGTTATCCGGGACTCAGCTCCTACGAGCAGTACTTC. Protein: CASSYPGLSSYEQYF.

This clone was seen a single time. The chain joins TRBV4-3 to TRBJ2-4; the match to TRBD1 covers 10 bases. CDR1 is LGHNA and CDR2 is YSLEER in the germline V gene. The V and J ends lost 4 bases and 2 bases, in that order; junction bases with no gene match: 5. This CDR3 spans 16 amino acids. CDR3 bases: TGCGCCAGCAGCCCCGGGACAGGGGAACCCAAAAACATTCAGTACTTC. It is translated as CASSPGTGEPKNIQYF.

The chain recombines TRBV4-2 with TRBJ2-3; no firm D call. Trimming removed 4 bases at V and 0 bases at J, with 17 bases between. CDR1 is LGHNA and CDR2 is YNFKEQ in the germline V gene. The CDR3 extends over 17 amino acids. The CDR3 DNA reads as TGTGCCAGCAGCCCCGTAACGATAGCAACTAGCACAGATACGCAGTATTTT. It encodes CASSPVTIATSTDTQYF.

DNA of the CDR3: TGTGCCAGTAGTATAACGGCAGGGAAGCAGACCCAGTACTTC. As protein: CASSITAGKQTQYF. This chain connects TRBV19 to TRBJ2-5; D perhaps matches TRBD1 (5 bases). Trimming removed 2 bases at V and 6 bases at J, with 13 bases between. Per germline, CDR1 LNHDA and CDR2 SQIVND (reference sequence). The CDR3 loop spans 14 amino acids.

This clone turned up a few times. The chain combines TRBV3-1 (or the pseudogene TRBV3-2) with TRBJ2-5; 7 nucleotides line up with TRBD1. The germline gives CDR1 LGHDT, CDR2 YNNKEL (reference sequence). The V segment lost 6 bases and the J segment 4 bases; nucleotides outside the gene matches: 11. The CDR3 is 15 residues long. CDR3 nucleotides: TGTGCCAGCAGAGACAGGGTAGGGCTTGTAGAGACCCAGTACTTC. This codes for CASRDRVGLVETQYF.

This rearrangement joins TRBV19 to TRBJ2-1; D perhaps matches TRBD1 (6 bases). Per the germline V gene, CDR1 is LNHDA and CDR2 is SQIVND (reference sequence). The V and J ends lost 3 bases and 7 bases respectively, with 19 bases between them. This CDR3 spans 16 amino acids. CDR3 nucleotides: TGTGCCAGTAGTATCAGGAAAACAGGGATTTCAAATGAGCAGTTCTTC. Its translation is CASSIRKTGISNEQFF.

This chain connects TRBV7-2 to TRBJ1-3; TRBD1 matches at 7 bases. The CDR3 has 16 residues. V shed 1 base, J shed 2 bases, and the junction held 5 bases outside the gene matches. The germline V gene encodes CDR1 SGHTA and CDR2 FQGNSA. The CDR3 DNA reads TGTGCCAGCAGCTTAGAAAGAGGGACAGCTGGAAACACCATATATTTT. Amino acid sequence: CASSLERGTAGNTIYF.

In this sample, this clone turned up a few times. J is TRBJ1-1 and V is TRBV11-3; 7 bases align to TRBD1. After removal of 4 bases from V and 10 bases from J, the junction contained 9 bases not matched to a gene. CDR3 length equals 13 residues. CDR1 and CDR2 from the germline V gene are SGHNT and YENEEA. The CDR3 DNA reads TGTGCCAGCAGCTCGCCCAGACAGGGTCGAGCTTTCTTT. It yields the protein CASSSPRQGRAFF.